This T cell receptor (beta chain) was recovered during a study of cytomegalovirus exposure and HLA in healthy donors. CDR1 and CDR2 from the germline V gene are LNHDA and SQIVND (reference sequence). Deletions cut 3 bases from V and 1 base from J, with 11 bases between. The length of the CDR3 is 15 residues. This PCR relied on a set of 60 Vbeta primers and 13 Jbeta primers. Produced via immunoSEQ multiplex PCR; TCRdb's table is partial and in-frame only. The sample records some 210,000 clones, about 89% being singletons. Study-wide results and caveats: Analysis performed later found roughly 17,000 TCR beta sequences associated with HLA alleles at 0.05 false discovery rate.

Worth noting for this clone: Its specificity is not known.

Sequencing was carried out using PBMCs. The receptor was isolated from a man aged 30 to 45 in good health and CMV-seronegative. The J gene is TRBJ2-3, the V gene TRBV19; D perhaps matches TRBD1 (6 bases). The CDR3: CASSIVGAGTDTQYF. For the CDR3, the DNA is TGTGCCAGTAGTATCGTGGGGGCTGGCACAGATACGCAGTATTTT.